The source of this T cell receptor beta chain is a study of T cells after yellow fever vaccination. Regarding the study as a whole: Shared CD4/CD8 clonotypes were a small share, likely from convergent recombination. Weaker overall, the secondary response nonetheless peaked faster (day 5 versus 15).

Concerning this clonotype: Its antigen is not identified.

CDR3 length equals 13 residues. Germline V lookup: CDR1 LGHNA, CDR2 YNFKEQ. V lost 0 bases to trimming and J lost 6 bases, with 8 bases between them. Synthesis of TCR cDNA relied on 5'RACE template switching, which attached a universal primer site and UMIs. Using its own MiXCR run on the 5' RACE reads, TCRdb lists one record per CDR3 protein. Among a few hundred thousand distinct CDR3 sequences listed, approximately 7% were seen once. This specimen consisted of PBMCs, obtained about 41 days after the first yellow fever vaccination. This clonotype was sampled from a young man who received the YFV17D yellow fever vaccine. The rearrangement links TRBV4-2 to TRBJ1-2; D is ambiguous. The DNA for the CDR3 is TGTGCCAGCAGCCAAGATTTCGGGGATGGCTACACCTTC. Its protein is CASSQDFGDGYTF.